This T cell receptor (beta chain) was observed in a study of blood T cell repertoires in COVID-19. About the study: Sources were T cells, B-cell-depleted T cells, or PBMCs; the material itself was cDNA or gDNA.

The germline gives CDR1 LNHDA, CDR2 SQIVND (reference sequence). The CDR3 loop spans 12 amino acids. V shed 3 bases and J shed 8 bases, with 10 bases lying between them. Enrolled through a virtual design, the participants were between roughly 18 and 90 years of age and came from about two dozen US areas. Cohorts were based on clinical histories the participants reported. Profiled with immunoSEQ multiplex PCR; TCRdb holds only in-frame clones, not every one. The table shows under 150,000 clones, with around 80% occurring only once. Sample: PBMCs or T cells enriched from blood (not recorded which). The genes are TRBV19 and TRBJ1-2; a weak D match, TRBD1 (5 bases). This clonotype was sampled from a man between 35 and 55 years old with acute COVID-19. In DNA, the CDR3 is TGTGCCAGTAGTATTTGGGGCCACGGCTACACCTTC. This translates into CASSIWGHGYTF.